This T cell receptor beta chain appears in the sequencing data of a study of blood T cell repertoires in COVID-19. TCRdb keeps only in-frame clones here, not all; method: immunoSEQ multiplex PCR. Of 110,000 to 150,000 clones listed, about four fifths are singletons. The CDR3 totals 15 residues. Germline CDR1 is SGHRS and CDR2 is YFSETQ. V shed 4 bases, J shed 5 bases, and the junction held 11 bases outside the gene matches. The sample was peripheral blood. The TCR originated in a man aged 70 or older who had recovered from COVID-19. The chain is built from TRBV5-1 and TRBJ2-5, with TRBD1 identical over 7 bases. In DNA, the CDR3 is TGCGCCAGCAGCCCTGGGAAGGGGGCTTCGGAGACCCAGTACTTC. Encoded protein: CASSPGKGASETQYF.